The TCR beta chain under discussion was sequenced for a study of identical twins. A single record per CDR3 protein comes from TCRdb applying MiXCR to the 5' RACE reads. Of roughly 630,000 distinct CDR3 sequences in the sample, just over 7% were seen once. The CDR3 extends over 16 amino acids. V was clipped by 5 bases and J by 5 bases; unmatched bases: 11. Germline loops: CDR1 SGHTA, CDR2 FQGTGA. This clonotype was seen a few times. The same data also went into a second study, on yellow fever vaccine responses in identical twins.

The source material was PBMCs. This sequence was found in a woman aged 18-29 years in good health. J is TRBJ2-3 and V is TRBV7-3; 9 nucleotides match TRBD1. CDR3 bases: TGTGCCAGCAGCGTTAACACAGGGGGCTGGGGAGATACGCAGTATTTT. It specifies CASSVNTGGWGDTQYF.